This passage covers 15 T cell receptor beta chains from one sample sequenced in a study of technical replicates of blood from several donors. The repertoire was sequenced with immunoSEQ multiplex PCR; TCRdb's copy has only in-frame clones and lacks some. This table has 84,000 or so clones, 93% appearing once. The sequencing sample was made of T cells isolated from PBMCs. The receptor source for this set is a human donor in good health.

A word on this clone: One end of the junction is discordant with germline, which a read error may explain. The CDR3 DNA reads TGTGCCAGCAGCCATGGACTAGCGGGAGCCTACAAGCAGTACTTC. Translating gives CASSHGLAGAYKQYF. The chain recombines TRBV4-2 with TRBJ2-7, with TRBD2 matching over 13 bases. Germline CDR1 and CDR2: LGHNA and YNFKEQ. The CDR3 extends over 15 amino acids.

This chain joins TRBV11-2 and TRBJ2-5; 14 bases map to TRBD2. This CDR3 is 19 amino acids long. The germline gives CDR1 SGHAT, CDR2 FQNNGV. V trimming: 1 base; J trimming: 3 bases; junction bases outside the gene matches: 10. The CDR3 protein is CASSLGRLAGGPMEETQYF. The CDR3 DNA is TGTGCCAGCAGCTTAGGCCGACTAGCGGGGGGGCCTATGGAAGAGACCCAGTACTTC.

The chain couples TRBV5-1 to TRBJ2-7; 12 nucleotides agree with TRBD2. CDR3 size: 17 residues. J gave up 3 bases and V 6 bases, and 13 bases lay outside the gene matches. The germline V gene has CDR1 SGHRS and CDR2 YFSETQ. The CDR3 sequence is CASMDLGLAGTYYEQYF. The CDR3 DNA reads TGCGCCAGCATGGACCTCGGACTAGCGGGAACATACTACGAGCAGTACTTC.

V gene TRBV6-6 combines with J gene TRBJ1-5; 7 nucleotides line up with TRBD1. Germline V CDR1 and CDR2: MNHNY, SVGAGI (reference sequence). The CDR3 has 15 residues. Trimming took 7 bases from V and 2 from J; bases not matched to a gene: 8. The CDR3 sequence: CASTLDRAGNQPQHF. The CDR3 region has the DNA TGTGCCAGCACTTTAGACAGGGCTGGCAATCAGCCCCAGCATTTT.

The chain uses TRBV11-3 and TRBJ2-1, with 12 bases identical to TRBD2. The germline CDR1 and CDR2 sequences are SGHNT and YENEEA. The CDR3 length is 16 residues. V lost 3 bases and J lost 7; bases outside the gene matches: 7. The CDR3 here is CASSLLAGGAGNEQFF. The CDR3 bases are TGTGCCAGCAGCTTGCTAGCGGGAGGGGCGGGGAATGAGCAGTTCTTC.

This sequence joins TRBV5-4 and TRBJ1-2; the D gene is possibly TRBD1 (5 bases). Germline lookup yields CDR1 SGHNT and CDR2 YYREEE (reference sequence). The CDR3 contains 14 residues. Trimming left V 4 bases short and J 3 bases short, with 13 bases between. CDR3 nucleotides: TGTGCCAGCAGCCGCTGGGGGGATGACTATGGCTACACCTTC. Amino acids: CASSRWGDDYGYTF.

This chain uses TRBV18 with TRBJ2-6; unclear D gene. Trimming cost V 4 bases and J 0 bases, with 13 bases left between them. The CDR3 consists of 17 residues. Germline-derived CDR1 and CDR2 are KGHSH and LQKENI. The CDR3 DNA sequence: TGTGCCAGCTCACTAGCTTTACTAAGCTCTGGGGCCAACGTCCTGACTTTC. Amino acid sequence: CASSLALLSSGANVLTF.

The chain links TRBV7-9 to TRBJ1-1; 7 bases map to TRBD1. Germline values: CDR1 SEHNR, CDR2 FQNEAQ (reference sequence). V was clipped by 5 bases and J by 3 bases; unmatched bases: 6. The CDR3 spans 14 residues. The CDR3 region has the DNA TGTGCCAGCAGCGAAACAGGGGACCACACTGAAGCTTTCTTT. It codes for CASSETGDHTEAFF. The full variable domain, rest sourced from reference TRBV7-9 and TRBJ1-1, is DTGVSQNPRHKITKRGQNVTFRCDPISEHNRLYWYRQTLGQGPEFLTYFQNEAQLEKSRLLSDRFSAERPKGSFSTLEIQRTEQGDSAMYLCASSETGDHTEAFFGQGTRLTVV.

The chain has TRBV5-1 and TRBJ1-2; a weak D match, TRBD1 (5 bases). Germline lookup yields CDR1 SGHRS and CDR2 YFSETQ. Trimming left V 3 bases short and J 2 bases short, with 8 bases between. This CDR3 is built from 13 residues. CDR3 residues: CASSSTVNYGYTF. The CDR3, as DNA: TGCGCCAGCAGCTCGACAGTCAACTATGGCTACACCTTC.

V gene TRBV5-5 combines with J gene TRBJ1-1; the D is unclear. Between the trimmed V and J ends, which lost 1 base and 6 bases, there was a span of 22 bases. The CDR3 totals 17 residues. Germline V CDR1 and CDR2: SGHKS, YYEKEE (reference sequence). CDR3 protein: CASSLYPLGGAGSEAFF. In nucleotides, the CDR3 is TGTGCCAGCAGCTTGTATCCTCTAGGCGGAGCGGGATCTGAAGCTTTCTTT.

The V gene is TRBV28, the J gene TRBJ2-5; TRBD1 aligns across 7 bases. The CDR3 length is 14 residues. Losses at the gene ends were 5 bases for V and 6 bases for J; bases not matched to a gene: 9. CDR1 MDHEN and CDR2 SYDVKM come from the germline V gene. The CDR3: CASSEGGAGKTQYF. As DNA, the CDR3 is TGTGCCAGCAGTGAAGGGGGCGCCGGAAAGACCCAGTACTTC.

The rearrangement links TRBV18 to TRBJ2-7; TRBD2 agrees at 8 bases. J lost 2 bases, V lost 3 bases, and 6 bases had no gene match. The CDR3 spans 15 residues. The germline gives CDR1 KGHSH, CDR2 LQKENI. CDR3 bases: TGTGCCAGCTCACCGCCGGGGACTAGAACCTACGAGCAGTACTTC. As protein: CASSPPGTRTYEQYF. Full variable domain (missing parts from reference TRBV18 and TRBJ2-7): NAGVMQNPRHLVRRRGQEARLRCSPMKGHSHVYWYRQLPEEGLKFMVYLQKENIIDESGMPKERFSAEFPKEGPSILRIQQVVRGDSAAYFCASSPPGTRTYEQYFGPGTRLTVT.

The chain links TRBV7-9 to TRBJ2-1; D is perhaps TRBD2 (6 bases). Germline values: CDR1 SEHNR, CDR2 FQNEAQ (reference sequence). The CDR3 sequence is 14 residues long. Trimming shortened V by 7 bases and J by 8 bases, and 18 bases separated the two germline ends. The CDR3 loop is CASTTAGGADEQFF. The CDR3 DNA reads TGTGCCAGCACGACTGCCGGAGGGGCGGATGAGCAGTTCTTC.

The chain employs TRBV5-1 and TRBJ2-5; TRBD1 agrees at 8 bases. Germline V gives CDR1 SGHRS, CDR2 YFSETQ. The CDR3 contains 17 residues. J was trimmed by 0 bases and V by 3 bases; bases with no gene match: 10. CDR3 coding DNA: TGCGCCAGCAGCTCTGGGGCAGGGGGCAGCTACCAAGAGACCCAGTACTTC. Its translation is CASSSGAGGSYQETQYF. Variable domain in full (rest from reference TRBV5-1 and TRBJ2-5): KAGVTQTPRYLIKTRGQQVTLSCSPISGHRSVSWYQQTPGQGLQFLFEYFSETQRNKGNFPGRFSGRQFSNSRSEMNVSTLELGDSALYLCASSSGAGGSYQETQYFGPGTRLLVL.

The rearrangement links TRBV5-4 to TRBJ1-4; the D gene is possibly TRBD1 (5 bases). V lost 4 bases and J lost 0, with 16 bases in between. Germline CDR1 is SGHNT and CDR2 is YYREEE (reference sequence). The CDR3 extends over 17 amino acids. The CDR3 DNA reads TGTGCCAGCAGCCCAGGGAACCCATTTGCAACTAATGAAAAACTGTTTTTT. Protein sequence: CASSPGNPFATNEKLFF. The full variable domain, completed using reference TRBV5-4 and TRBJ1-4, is ETGVTQSPTHLIKTRGQQVTLRCSSQSGHNTVSWYQQALGQGPQFIFQYYREEENGRGNFPPRFSGLQFPNYSSELNVNALELDDSALYLCASSPGNPFATNEKLFFGSGTQLSVL.